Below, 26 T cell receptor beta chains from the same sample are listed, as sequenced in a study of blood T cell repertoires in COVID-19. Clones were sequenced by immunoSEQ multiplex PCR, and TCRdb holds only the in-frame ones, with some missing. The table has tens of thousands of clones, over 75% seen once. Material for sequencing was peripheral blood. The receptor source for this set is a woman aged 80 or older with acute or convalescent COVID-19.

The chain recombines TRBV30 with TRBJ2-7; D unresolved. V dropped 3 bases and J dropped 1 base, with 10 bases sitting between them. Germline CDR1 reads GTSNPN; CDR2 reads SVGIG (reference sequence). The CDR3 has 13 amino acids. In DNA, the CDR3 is TGTGCCTGGAGCTTATTCCGGTCCTACGAGCAGTACTTC. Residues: CAWSLFRSYEQYF.

CDR3 nucleotides: TGTGCCAGCAGCCCCGGACAGGGCGAAGCTTTCTTT. This sequence encodes CASSPGQGEAFF. This rearrangement joins TRBV12-3 or TRBV12-4 to TRBJ1-1; 8 bases align to TRBD1. This CDR3 region has 12 residues. V trimming: 6 bases; J trimming: 8 bases; junction bases outside the gene matches: 5.

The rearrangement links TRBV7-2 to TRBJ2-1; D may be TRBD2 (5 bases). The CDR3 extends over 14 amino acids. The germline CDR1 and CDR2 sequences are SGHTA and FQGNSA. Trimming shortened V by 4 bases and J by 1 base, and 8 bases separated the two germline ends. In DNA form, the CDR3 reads TGTGCCAGCAGCTCCGGACTGTCCTACAATGAGCAGTTCTTC. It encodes CASSSGLSYNEQFF.

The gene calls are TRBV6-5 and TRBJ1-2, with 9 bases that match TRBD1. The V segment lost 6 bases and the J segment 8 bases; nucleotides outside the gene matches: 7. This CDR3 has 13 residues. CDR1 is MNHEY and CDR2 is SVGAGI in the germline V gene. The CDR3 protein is CASRNRDRDGYTF. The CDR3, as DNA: TGTGCCAGCAGAAACCGGGACAGGGACGGCTACACCTTC.

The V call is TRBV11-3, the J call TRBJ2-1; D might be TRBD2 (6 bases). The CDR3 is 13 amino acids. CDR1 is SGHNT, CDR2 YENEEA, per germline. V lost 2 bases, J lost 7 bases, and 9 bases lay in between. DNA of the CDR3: TGTGCCAGCAGCTTAACTCGGGGGAATGAGCAGTTCTTC. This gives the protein CASSLTRGNEQFF.

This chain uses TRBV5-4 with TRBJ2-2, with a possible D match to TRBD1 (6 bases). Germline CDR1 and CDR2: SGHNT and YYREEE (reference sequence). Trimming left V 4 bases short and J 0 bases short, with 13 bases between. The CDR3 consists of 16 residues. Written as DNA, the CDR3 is TGTGCCAGCAGCCAGAGAGGGACATCGAACACCGGGGAGCTGTTTTTT. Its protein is CASSQRGTSNTGELFF.

In DNA, the CDR3 is TGTGCCAGTAGTCAACTTCCGGGACAGCTAAATCAGCCCCAGCATTTT. This encodes CASSQLPGQLNQPQHF. This sequence joins TRBV19 and TRBJ1-5, with 7 bases identical to TRBD1. This CDR3 is 16 amino acids long. Trimming took 5 bases from V and 4 from J; bases not matched to a gene: 11. Germline loops: CDR1 LNHDA, CDR2 SQIVND (reference sequence). The full variable domain, completed using reference TRBV19 and TRBJ1-5, is DGGITQSPKYLFRKEGQNVTLSCEQNLNHDAMYWYRQDPGQGLRLIYYSQIVNDFQKGDIAEGYSVSREKKESFPLTVTSAQKNPTAFYLCASSQLPGQLNQPQHFGDGTRLSIL.

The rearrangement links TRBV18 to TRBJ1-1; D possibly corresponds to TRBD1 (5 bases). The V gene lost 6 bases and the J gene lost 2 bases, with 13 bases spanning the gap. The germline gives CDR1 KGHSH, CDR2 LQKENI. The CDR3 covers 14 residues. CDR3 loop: CASSIGGDNTEAFF. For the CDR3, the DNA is TGTGCCAGCTCCATAGGAGGGGACAACACTGAAGCTTTCTTT.

This chain's CDR3 is CATSDQQGYEQYF. The CDR3 DNA sequence: TGTGCCACCAGTGACCAACAGGGCTACGAGCAGTACTTC. This rearrangement joins TRBV24-1 to TRBJ2-7; TRBD1 is a possible D gene (6 bases). V lost 4 bases and J lost 3, with 9 bases in between. Per germline, CDR1 KGHDR and CDR2 SFDVKD. The CDR3 spans 13 residues.

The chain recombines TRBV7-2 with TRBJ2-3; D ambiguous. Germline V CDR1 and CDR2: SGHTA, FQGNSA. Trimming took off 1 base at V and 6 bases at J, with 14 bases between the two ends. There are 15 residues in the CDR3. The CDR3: CASSLVSAPGDTQYF. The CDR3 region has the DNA TGTGCCAGCAGCTTAGTTTCCGCCCCCGGGGATACGCAGTATTTT.

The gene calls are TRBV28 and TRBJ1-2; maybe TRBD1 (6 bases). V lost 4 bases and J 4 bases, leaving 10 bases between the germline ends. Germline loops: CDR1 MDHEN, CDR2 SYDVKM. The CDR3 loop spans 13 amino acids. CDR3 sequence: CASSSTGRYGYTF. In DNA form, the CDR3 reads TGTGCCAGCAGTTCCACAGGGCGCTATGGCTACACCTTC.

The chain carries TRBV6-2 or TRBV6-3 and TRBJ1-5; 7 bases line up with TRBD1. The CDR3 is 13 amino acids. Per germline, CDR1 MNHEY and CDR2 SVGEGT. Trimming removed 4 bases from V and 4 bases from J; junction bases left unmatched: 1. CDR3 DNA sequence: TGTGCCAGCAGTTGGGGACAGAATCAGCCCCAGCATTTT. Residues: CASSWGQNQPQHF.

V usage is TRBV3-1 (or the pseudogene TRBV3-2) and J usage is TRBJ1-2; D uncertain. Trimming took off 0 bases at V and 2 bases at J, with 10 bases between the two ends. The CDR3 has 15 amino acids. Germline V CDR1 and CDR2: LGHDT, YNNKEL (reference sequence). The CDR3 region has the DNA TGTGCCAGCAGCCAAGAATGGGAGTCGAACTATGGCTACACCTTC. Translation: CASSQEWESNYGYTF.

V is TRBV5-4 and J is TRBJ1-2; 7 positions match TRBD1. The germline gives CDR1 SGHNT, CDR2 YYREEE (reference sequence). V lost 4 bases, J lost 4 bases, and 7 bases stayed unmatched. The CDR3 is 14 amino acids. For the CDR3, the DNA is TGTGCCAGCAGCCCGGAGACAGGGAGCTATGGCTACACCTTC. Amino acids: CASSPETGSYGYTF.

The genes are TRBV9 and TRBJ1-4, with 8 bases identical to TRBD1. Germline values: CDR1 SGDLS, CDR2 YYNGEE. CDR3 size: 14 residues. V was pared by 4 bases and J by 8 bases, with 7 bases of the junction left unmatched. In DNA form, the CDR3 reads TGTGCCAGCAGCTCAGGACAGGGAGGGGAAAAACTGTTTTTT. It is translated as CASSSGQGGEKLFF.

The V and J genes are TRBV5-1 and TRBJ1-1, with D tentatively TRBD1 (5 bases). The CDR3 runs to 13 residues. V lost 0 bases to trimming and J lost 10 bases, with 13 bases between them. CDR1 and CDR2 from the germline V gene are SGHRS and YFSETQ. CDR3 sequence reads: CASSLALGTRAFF. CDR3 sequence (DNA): TGCGCCAGCAGCTTGGCGTTGGGGACTAGAGCTTTCTTT.

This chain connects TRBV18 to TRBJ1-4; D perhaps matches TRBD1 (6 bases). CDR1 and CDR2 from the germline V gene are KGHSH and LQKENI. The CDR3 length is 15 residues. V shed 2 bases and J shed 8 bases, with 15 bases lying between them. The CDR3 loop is CASSPSAGVEEKLFF. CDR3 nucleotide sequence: TGTGCCAGCTCACCATCGGCAGGGGTGGAGGAAAAACTGTTTTTT.

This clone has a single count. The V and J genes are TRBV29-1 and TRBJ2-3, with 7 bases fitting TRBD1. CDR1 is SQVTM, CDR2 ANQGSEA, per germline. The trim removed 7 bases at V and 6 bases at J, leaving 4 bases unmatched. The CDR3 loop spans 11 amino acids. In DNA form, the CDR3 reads TGCAGCGGACAGGGACCCGATACGCAGTATTTT. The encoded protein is CSGQGPDTQYF.

DNA of the CDR3: TGTGCCAGTAGTATCGGGACAGGCCCGAACACCGGGGAGCTGTTTTTT. This sequence encodes CASSIGTGPNTGELFF. The rearrangement uses TRBV19 and TRBJ2-2; 8 bases are shared with TRBD1. This CDR3 region has 16 residues. V was clipped by 3 bases and J by 0 bases; unmatched bases: 3. The germline V gene encodes CDR1 LNHDA and CDR2 SQIVND (reference sequence).

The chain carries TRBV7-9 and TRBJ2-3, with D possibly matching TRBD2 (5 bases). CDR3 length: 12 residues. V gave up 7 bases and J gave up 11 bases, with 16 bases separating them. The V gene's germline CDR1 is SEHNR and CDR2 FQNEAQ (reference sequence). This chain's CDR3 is CASNQLSGGQYF. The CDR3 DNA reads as TGTGCCAGCAACCAACTAAGCGGTGGGCAGTATTTT.

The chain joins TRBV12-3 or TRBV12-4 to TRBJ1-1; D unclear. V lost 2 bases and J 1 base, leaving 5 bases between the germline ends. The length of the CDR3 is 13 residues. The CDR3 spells CASSLTRNTEAFF. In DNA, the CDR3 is TGTGCCAGCAGTTTAACTAGGAACACTGAAGCTTTCTTT.

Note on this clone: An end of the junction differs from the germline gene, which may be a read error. In nucleotides, the CDR3 is TGTGCCAGCAGCCTACAGGTTCCCTCTGGGAACACCATATATTTT. Encoded protein: CASSLQVPSGNTIYF. This chain joins TRBV7-9 and TRBJ1-3; weak D call: TRBD1 (5 bases). The CDR3 sequence is 15 residues long. CDR1 is SEHNR and CDR2 is FQNEAQ in the germline V gene (reference sequence).

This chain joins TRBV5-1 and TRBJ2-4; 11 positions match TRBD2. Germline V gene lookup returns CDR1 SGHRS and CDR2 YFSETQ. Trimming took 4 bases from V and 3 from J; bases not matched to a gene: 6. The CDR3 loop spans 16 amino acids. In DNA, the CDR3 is TGCGCCAGCAGCGCTGGACTAGCGGGCAGCAAAAACATTCAGTACTTC. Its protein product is CASSAGLAGSKNIQYF.

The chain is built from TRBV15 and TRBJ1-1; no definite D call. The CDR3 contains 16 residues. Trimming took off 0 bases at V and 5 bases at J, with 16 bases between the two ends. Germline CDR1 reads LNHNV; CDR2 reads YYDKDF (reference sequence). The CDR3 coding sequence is TGTGCCACCAGCAGAGATCTACTCCCTCCGGGGACTGAAGCTTTCTTT. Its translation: CATSRDLLPPGTEAFF. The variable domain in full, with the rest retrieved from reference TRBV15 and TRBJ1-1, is DAMVIQNPRYQVTQFGKPVTLSCSQTLNHNVMYWYQQKSSQAPKLLFHYYDKDFNNEADTPDNFQSRRPNTSFCFLDIRSPGLGDTAMYLCATSRDLLPPGTEAFFGQGTRLTVV.

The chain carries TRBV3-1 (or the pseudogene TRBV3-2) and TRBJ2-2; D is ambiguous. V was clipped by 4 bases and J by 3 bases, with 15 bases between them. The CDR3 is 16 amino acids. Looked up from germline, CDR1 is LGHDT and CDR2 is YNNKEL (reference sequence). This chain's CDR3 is CASSREVLPDTGELFF. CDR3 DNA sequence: TGTGCCAGCAGCCGAGAAGTGCTACCCGACACCGGGGAGCTGTTTTTT.

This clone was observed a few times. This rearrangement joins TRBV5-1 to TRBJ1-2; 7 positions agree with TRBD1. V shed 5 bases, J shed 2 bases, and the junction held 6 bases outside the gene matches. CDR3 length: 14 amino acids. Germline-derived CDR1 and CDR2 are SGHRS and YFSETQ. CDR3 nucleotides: TGCGCCAGCAGGCTCCGGGACAGAAACTATGGCTACACCTTC. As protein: CASRLRDRNYGYTF. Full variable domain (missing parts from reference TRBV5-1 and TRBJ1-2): KAGVTQTPRYLIKTRGQQVTLSCSPISGHRSVSWYQQTPGQGLQFLFEYFSETQRNKGNFPGRFSGRQFSNSRSEMNVSTLELGDSALYLCASRLRDRNYGYTFGSGTRLTVV.